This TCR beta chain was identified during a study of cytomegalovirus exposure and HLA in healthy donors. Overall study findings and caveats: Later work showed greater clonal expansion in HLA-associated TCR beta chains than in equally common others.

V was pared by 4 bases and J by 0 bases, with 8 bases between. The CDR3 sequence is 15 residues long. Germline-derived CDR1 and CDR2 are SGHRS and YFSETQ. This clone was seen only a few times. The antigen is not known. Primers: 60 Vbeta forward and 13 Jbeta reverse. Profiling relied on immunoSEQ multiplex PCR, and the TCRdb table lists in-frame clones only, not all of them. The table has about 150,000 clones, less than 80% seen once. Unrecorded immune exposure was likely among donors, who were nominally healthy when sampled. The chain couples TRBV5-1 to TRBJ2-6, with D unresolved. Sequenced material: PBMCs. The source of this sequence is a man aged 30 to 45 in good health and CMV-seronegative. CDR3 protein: CASSAQASGANVLTF. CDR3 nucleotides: TGCGCCAGCAGCGCCCAGGCCTCTGGGGCCAACGTCCTGACTTTC.